Listed below are T cell receptor beta chains from one sample, sequenced in a study of human T cells and chemical hapten exposure. TCRdb passed the RACE reads through MiXCR, listing each CDR3 protein once. Of roughly 38,000 distinct CDR3 sequences listed, around 7.6% are singletons. The source material was whole blood, sampled in connection with sensitization to the hapten diphenylcyclopropenone (DPC). The source of these receptors is a woman in her forties or fifties with alopecia areata. Some clones in this sample may be carry-over from other donors' samples. The CDR3 runs from the conserved cysteine through the conserved F or W. The D gene is left open where the match is weak. Rows give clone size only sometimes, using once, few, many, or a class for an expanded clone.

size,D,V,J,DNA,CDR3
.,TRBD1,TRBV29-1,TRBJ2-7,TGCAGCGTTGAAAGGACAGGGTACGAGCAGTACTTC,CSVERTGYEQYF
many,.,TRBV18,TRBJ1-3,TGTGCCAGCTCACCACCCCGGGACCCTATCTCTGGAAACACCATATATTTT,CASSPPRDPISGNTIYF
many,TRBD1,TRBV18,TRBJ2-3,TGTGCCAGCTCACCGCTTCGCCCGGGACAGGGGCGATCTACTAGCACAGATACGCAGTATTTT,CASSPLRPGQGRSTSTDTQYF
.,.,TRBV9,TRBJ2-1,TGTGCCAGCAGCGTAGTTGGGGAAAATGAGCAGTTCTTC,CASSVVGENEQFF
many,.,TRBV18,TRBJ1-2,TGTGCCAGCTCACCTGGCAGGGGCCAGAACTATGGCTACACCTTC,CASSPGRGQNYGYTF
many,.,TRBV7-3,TRBJ2-2,TGTGCCAGCAGCTTGATGGGTTCGAACACCGGGGAGCTGTTTTTT,CASSLMGSNTGELFF
many,TRBD1,TRBV30,TRBJ1-4,TGTGCCTGGGCGACAGGGACTAATGAAAAACTGTTTTTT,CAWATGTNEKLFF
.,.,TRBV29-1,TRBJ1-3,TGCAGCGCCCACTTCATAAACTCTGGAAACACCATATATTTT,CSAHFINSGNTIYF
many,TRBD1,TRBV18,TRBJ1-2,TGTGCCAGCTCACCTTCAACCACAGGGGGAGCTAACTATGGCTACACCTTC,CASSPSTTGGANYGYTF
many,TRBD2,TRBV4-1,TRBJ2-1,TGCGCCAGCAGCCAAGATCTATGGACTAGCGGGGCGGGTGAGCAGTTCTTC,CASSQDLWTSGAGEQFF
many,TRBD2,TRBV29-1,TRBJ2-1,TGCAGCGTCCTCACCCGGACTAGCGGGAACAATGAGCAGTTCTTC,CSVLTRTSGNNEQFF
many,TRBD1,TRBV5-4,TRBJ2-6,TGTGCCAGCAGCCGACAGGGCTCTGGGGCCAACGTCCTGACTTTC,CASSRQGSGANVLTF
many,.,TRBV11-2,TRBJ1-1,TGTGCCAGCAGCTTAGATGGACGTTATGTGGCTTTCTTT,CASSLDGRYVAFF
many,TRBD1,TRBV6-1,TRBJ1-3,TGTGCCAGCAGTGAAGAGACAGGGGGAAACACCATATATTTT,CASSEETGGNTIYF
.,.,TRBV19,TRBJ2-2,TGTGCCAGTAGTACCCCGGGACAGAACACCGGGGAGCTGTTTTTT,CASSTPGQNTGELFF
many,.,TRBV12-3/TRBV12-4,TRBJ1-2,TGTGCCAGCAGTGTTGGACAGAAAGCTAACTATGGCTACACCTTC,CASSVGQKANYGYTF
many,.,TRBV3-1,TRBJ2-7,TGTGCCAGCAGCCCCCTAGCCGGGAGCTCTCACCCCTACGAGCAGTACTTC,CASSPLAGSSHPYEQYF
many,.,TRBV12-3/TRBV12-4,TRBJ1-1,TGTGCCAGCAAGGGACTTACAGGGAACACTGAAGCTTTCTTT,CASKGLTGNTEAFF
many,.,TRBV19,TRBJ1-2,TGTGCCAGTACCCCCGCCCCGGGGCAAGGAGCTAACTATGGCTACACCTTC,CASTPAPGQGANYGYTF
.,.,TRBV7-9,TRBJ2-1,TGTGCCAGCAGCTTAGTTGAATCTGAGCAGTTCTTC,CASSLVESEQFF
many,.,TRBV10-3,TRBJ2-3,TGTGCCATCAGTGAAATGTCAGATACGCAGTATTTT,CAISEMSDTQYF
few,.,TRBV4-2,TRBJ1-2,TGTGCCAGCAGCCAAGATTCAGGCAGGGTGCGAGGCTACACCTTC,CASSQDSGRVRGYTF
many,.,TRBV6-2/TRBV6-3,TRBJ1-2,TGTGCCAGCAACCTAAACGGATACTATGGCTACACCTTC,CASNLNGYYGYTF
many,.,TRBV12-3/TRBV12-4,TRBJ2-5,TGTGCCAGCAGTTTAAGTGGTCAAGAGACCCAGTACTTC,CASSLSGQETQYF
many,TRBD1,TRBV29-1,TRBJ1-2,TGCAGCGTTGAAGTTGGAGGACAGGGGGCCGGCTACACCTTC,CSVEVGGQGAGYTF
.,.,TRBV28,TRBJ2-3,TGTGCCAGCAGTACAGGGTTTCCAGATACGCAGTATTTT,CASSTGFPDTQYF
.,TRBD1,TRBV11-2,TRBJ2-1,TGTGCCAGCAGCTTAGGCCGGGACAGGACTAACAATGAGCAGTTCTTC,CASSLGRDRTNNEQFF
many,TRBD2,TRBV19,TRBJ2-7,TGTGCCAGTAGTGCCCGGACTAGCGGGACGACCTACGAGCAGTACTTC,CASSARTSGTTYEQYF
.,.,TRBV28,TRBJ2-7,TGTGCCAGCGTTGGACAAGGCCCCCTCATCTACGAGCAGTACTTC,CASVGQGPLIYEQYF
.,TRBD1,TRBV6-1,TRBJ2-7,TGTGCCAGCAGTCCGGACAGGGTGTCCTACGAGCAGTACTTC,CASSPDRVSYEQYF
.,.,TRBV27,TRBJ2-3,TGTGCCAACAGTTTATCGGTGGGAGTGATCTCTGGGGATACGCAGTATTTT,CANSLSVGVISGDTQYF
many,.,TRBV2,TRBJ1-1,TGTGCCAGCAGTGAATACGGACCGGAGGCTTTCTTT,CASSEYGPEAFF
.,.,TRBV29-1,TRBJ1-3,TGCAGCGTTGAAGGGACAAGTGGAAACACCATATATTTT,CSVEGTSGNTIYF
many,.,TRBV5-1,TRBJ1-1,TGCGCCAGCAGCTTATCACAGAAAAAGAACACTGAAGCTTTCTTT,CASSLSQKKNTEAFF
few,.,TRBV7-7,TRBJ2-5,TGTGCTAGCAGCTTAGGTGCCAGGGGCCAAGAGACCCAGTACTTC,CASSLGARGQETQYF
many,TRBD2,TRBV7-2,TRBJ2-5,TGTGCCAGCAGCTTAGGGGCACTAGCGGGAGAGGTAGAGACCCAGTACTTC,CASSLGALAGEVETQYF
many,.,TRBV6-2/TRBV6-3,TRBJ1-5,TGTGCCAGCAGACTACGGGGGGGGGAAGGCAATCAGCCCCAGCATTTT,CASRLRGGEGNQPQHF
many,TRBD1,TRBV20-1,TRBJ2-7,TGCAGTGCTACGGGACAGGACTTTACCTACGAGCAGTACTTC,CSATGQDFTYEQYF
many,.,TRBV18,TRBJ1-1,TGTGCCAGCTCACCCCCGGGGAGGGGGGAAGCTTTCTTT,CASSPPGRGEAFF
many,TRBD1,TRBV20-1,TRBJ1-1,TGCAGTGCTAGAGATCGTGGGACAGGGCCGAACACTGAAGCTTTCTTT,CSARDRGTGPNTEAFF
.,TRBD1,TRBV28,TRBJ1-5,TGTGCCAGCAGACCTACCGGGCGGACAGGGGACCGGCAGCCCCAGCATTTT,CASRPTGRTGDRQPQHF
.,.,TRBV29-1,TRBJ1-6,TGCAGCGTTGCTGAGGGGCTTCCTAATTCACCCCTCCACTTT,CSVAEGLPNSPLHF
few,.,TRBV7-2,TRBJ1-6,TGTGCCAGCAGCTCGAGCCCCGTTAGGCCCCTCCACTTT,CASSSSPVRPLHF
once,.,TRBV29-1,TRBJ2-3,TGCAGCGCCGTGGACAGTAGCACAGATACGCAGTATTTT,CSAVDSSTDTQYF
few,TRBD1,TRBV7-3,TRBJ1-1,TGTGCCAGCAGCCCGGACAGGGGGAAACGAGCTTTCTTT,CASSPDRGKRAFF
many,.,TRBV3-1,TRBJ2-4,TGTGCCAGCAGGGCTAGCAACAAAAACATTCAGTACTTC,CASRASNKNIQYF
many,TRBD1,TRBV18,TRBJ2-3,TGTGCCAGCTCACTCGACAGGGGGCCAGATACGCAGTATTTT,CASSLDRGPDTQYF
many,TRBD1,TRBV7-6,TRBJ1-6,TGTGCCAGCAGTCCCGGGACAGGGGGTAATTCACCCCTCCACTTT,CASSPGTGGNSPLHF
many,.,TRBV20-1,TRBJ1-2,TGCAGTGTCTCGCGGGGGTCCTATGGCTACACCTTC,CSVSRGSYGYTF
many,TRBD1,TRBV14,TRBJ2-2,TGTGCCAGCAGTCGCGGACAGGGATACACCGGGGAGCTGTTTTTT,CASSRGQGYTGELFF
few,TRBD1,TRBV10-3,TRBJ1-6,TGTGCCATCAGGGGGGACAGCAATTCACCCCTCCACTTT,CAIRGDSNSPLHF
.,TRBD1,TRBV28,TRBJ1-5,TGTGCCAGCAGTGGGGGACAGTTACCCCAGCATTTT,CASSGGQLPQHF
many,.,TRBV6-6,TRBJ1-1,TGTGCCAGCAGTTACCCCAGGGGCACTGAAGCTTTCTTT,CASSYPRGTEAFF